These T cell receptor beta chains were read from a single sample in a study of T-cell memory formation after mild COVID-19. TCRdb passed the 5' RACE reads through MiXCR, listing each CDR3 protein once. The sample gives 400,000 to 500,000 distinct CDR3 sequences, around 24% of which show up once; 7% to 9.5% is in the top ten. Sequencing was done on a sample of PBMCs or a T cell subset sorted from them (not recorded which). The receptors were sampled from an adult woman who had mild COVID-19 (a few samples of this study predate the infection). Cell type and time point are not known. Each CDR3 is given with its conserved first and last residue. The order of the fields is J gene, V gene, clone size, D gene, CDR3 protein. A D gene is named only where the DNA matches it firmly. Only part of the rows carry a size: once, few, many, or a class if the clone is expanded.

j_gene: TRBJ2-1; v_gene: TRBV5-1; abundance: -; d_gene: TRBD1; CDR3aa: CASSLEDRGLNEQFF
j_gene: TRBJ1-6; v_gene: TRBV14; abundance: -; d_gene: -; CDR3aa: CASSQDRGSYSPLHF
j_gene: TRBJ2-7; v_gene: TRBV29-1; abundance: few; d_gene: -; CDR3aa: CSVVLTSYEQYF
j_gene: TRBJ1-1; v_gene: TRBV7-2; abundance: -; d_gene: -; CDR3aa: CASSGGTGTNTEAFF
j_gene: TRBJ2-7; v_gene: TRBV5-1; abundance: few; d_gene: -; CDR3aa: CASSPMEATRQYF
j_gene: TRBJ2-1; v_gene: TRBV29-1; abundance: -; d_gene: TRBD2; CDR3aa: CSAGTSGMNEQFF
j_gene: TRBJ2-7; v_gene: TRBV12-3/TRBV12-4; abundance: -; d_gene: -; CDR3aa: CASSTQAGPGGYEQYF
j_gene: TRBJ2-1; v_gene: TRBV20-1; abundance: once; d_gene: TRBD2; CDR3aa: CSARDLGLAGLSSYNEQFF
j_gene: TRBJ1-1; v_gene: TRBV5-1; abundance: -; d_gene: -; CDR3aa: CASSSVGRMNTEAFF
j_gene: TRBJ2-3; v_gene: TRBV7-3; abundance: few; d_gene: -; CDR3aa: CASSPNALDTQYF
j_gene: TRBJ1-5; v_gene: TRBV7-8; abundance: -; d_gene: -; CDR3aa: CASSTLSTVDNQPQHF
j_gene: TRBJ2-3; v_gene: TRBV7-8; abundance: -; d_gene: TRBD2; CDR3aa: CASSTYREAQFFPEQYF
j_gene: TRBJ2-7; v_gene: TRBV3-1; abundance: few; d_gene: TRBD2; CDR3aa: CASSQVGGEVGYEQYF
j_gene: TRBJ2-3; v_gene: TRBV5-1; abundance: -; d_gene: TRBD1; CDR3aa: CASSFGQVPIGADTQYF
j_gene: TRBJ2-3; v_gene: TRBV25-1; abundance: few; d_gene: TRBD2; CDR3aa: CASSDSLAGVRYF
j_gene: TRBJ1-5; v_gene: TRBV21-1; abundance: -; d_gene: -; CDR3aa: CASSERQGKNQPQHF
j_gene: TRBJ1-5; v_gene: TRBV12-3/TRBV12-4; abundance: few; d_gene: -; CDR3aa: CASSTAQGPNQPQHF
j_gene: TRBJ2-1; v_gene: TRBV12-3/TRBV12-4; abundance: few; d_gene: TRBD2; CDR3aa: CASRPTSPYNEQFF
j_gene: TRBJ2-2; v_gene: TRBV12-3/TRBV12-4; abundance: few; d_gene: -; CDR3aa: CASSSSSTNTGELFF
j_gene: TRBJ1-1; v_gene: TRBV5-1; abundance: few; d_gene: TRBD1; CDR3aa: CASSFQGVDTEAFF
j_gene: TRBJ2-7; v_gene: TRBV5-1; abundance: -; d_gene: TRBD2; CDR3aa: CASSPQRGGPYEQYF
j_gene: TRBJ2-3; v_gene: TRBV7-8; abundance: -; d_gene: -; CDR3aa: CASSEGPYGADTQYF
j_gene: TRBJ2-3; v_gene: TRBV5-1; abundance: -; d_gene: -; CDR3aa: CASSFSGWVDTQYF
j_gene: TRBJ2-3; v_gene: TRBV20-1; abundance: few; d_gene: -; CDR3aa: CSVKLADTQYF
j_gene: TRBJ2-1; v_gene: TRBV7-9; abundance: -; d_gene: TRBD2; CDR3aa: CASSQGSGRAGEQFF
j_gene: TRBJ2-1; v_gene: TRBV29-1; abundance: -; d_gene: TRBD2; CDR3aa: CSVGGGPNEQFF
j_gene: TRBJ2-5; v_gene: TRBV5-1; abundance: -; d_gene: TRBD1; CDR3aa: CASSPFDRVQETQYF
j_gene: TRBJ1-2; v_gene: TRBV20-1; abundance: -; d_gene: TRBD1; CDR3aa: CSAPGGTGGADGYGYTF
j_gene: TRBJ2-7; v_gene: TRBV7-9; abundance: -; d_gene: TRBD1; CDR3aa: CASSRGQAGSYEQYF
j_gene: TRBJ2-3; v_gene: TRBV30; abundance: few; d_gene: -; CDR3aa: CAWSGSLSTDTQYF
j_gene: TRBJ2-4; v_gene: TRBV21-1; abundance: -; d_gene: -; CDR3aa: CASSKTTFGTASGLAKNIQYF
j_gene: TRBJ1-2; v_gene: TRBV11-3; abundance: few; d_gene: -; CDR3aa: CASSLSPSGYTF
j_gene: TRBJ1-5; v_gene: TRBV12-3/TRBV12-4; abundance: -; d_gene: -; CDR3aa: CASSRLSWGAGQPQHF